Listed below are T cell receptor beta chains from one sample, sequenced in a study of blood T cell repertoires in COVID-19. Sequencing used immunoSEQ multiplex PCR; TCRdb keeps in-frame clones, though not all of them. The top ten hold 1% of the sample, which has about 310,000 clones, more than 75% seen once. Sequenced material: peripheral blood. The receptor source for this set is a man in his fifties or sixties with active or convalescent COVID-19. CDR3s include the opening cysteine and the closing phenylalanine or tryptophan. The order of the fields is clone size, D gene, J gene, V gene, CDR3 protein, CDR3 DNA. The D gene is left open where the match is weak. Only some rows state a clone size, as once, few, many or a class for expanded clones.

size: .
D: .
J: TRBJ2-7
V: TRBV20-1
CDR3: CSAPRIDEQYF
DNA: TGCAGTGCACCTAGGATCGACGAGCAGTACTTC

size: .
D: TRBD2
J: TRBJ2-1
V: TRBV28
CDR3: CASSKSVGGVPNNEQFF
DNA: TGTGCCAGCAGCAAAAGTGTGGGGGGGGTTCCGAACAATGAGCAGTTCTTC

size: .
D: .
J: TRBJ1-1
V: TRBV19
CDR3: CARLSQRPPNTEAFF
DNA: TGTGCCAGATTATCCCAGCGGCCCCCTAACACTGAAGCTTTCTTT

size: .
D: .
J: TRBJ2-1
V: TRBV9
CDR3: CASSVTGIHNEQFF
DNA: TGTGCCAGCAGCGTTACAGGGATCCACAATGAGCAGTTCTTC

size: few
D: TRBD1
J: TRBJ1-2
V: TRBV5-1
CDR3: CASSLGLFPGQISGYTF
DNA: TGCGCCAGCAGCTTGGGATTGTTTCCGGGACAGATTTCAGGCTACACCTTC

size: .
D: .
J: TRBJ2-2
V: TRBV6-6
CDR3: CASSPLWTTNTGELFF
DNA: TGTGCCAGCAGTCCCCTGTGGACAACGAACACCGGGGAGCTGTTTTTT

size: .
D: .
J: TRBJ2-7
V: TRBV28
CDR3: CASSLSGGLTYEQYF
DNA: TGTGCCAGCAGTTTGTCGGGGGGCTTAACCTACGAGCAGTACTTC

size: .
D: TRBD2
J: TRBJ2-1
V: TRBV6-2/TRBV6-3
CDR3: CASSYSGRGGNEQFF
DNA: TGTGCCAGCAGTTACTCTGGGAGGGGCGGCAATGAGCAGTTCTTC

size: .
D: .
J: TRBJ1-3
V: TRBV10-3
CDR3: CAISAQGQTDFGNTIYF
DNA: TGTGCCATCAGTGCTCAAGGACAGACTGACTTTGGAAACACCATATATTTT

size: .
D: .
J: TRBJ1-4
V: TRBV7-2
CDR3: CASSLGPLGGRNEKLFF
DNA: TGTGCCAGCAGCTTAGGCCCCCTCGGGGGTCGTAATGAAAAACTGTTTTTT

size: .
D: .
J: TRBJ1-5
V: TRBV10-3
CDR3: CAISESTGNQPQHF
DNA: TGTGCCATCAGTGAGTCAACAGGGAATCAGCCCCAGCATTTT

size: .
D: .
J: TRBJ1-5
V: TRBV19
CDR3: CASSISGPGRPQHF
DNA: TGTGCCAGTAGTATTTCCGGTCCGGGTAGGCCCCAGCATTTT

size: .
D: TRBD1
J: TRBJ2-7
V: TRBV6-6
CDR3: CASRPSGTGLVYEQYF
DNA: TGTGCCAGCAGGCCTTCCGGGACAGGGCTAGTCTACGAGCAGTACTTC